These T cell receptor beta chains were read from a single sample in a study of T cell clonotyping in hematopoietic cell transplantation. Sequencing was performed with immunoSEQ multiplex PCR; in TCRdb, only in-frame clones are kept and a portion is missing. Seen here are 65,000 to 75,000 clones, around 94% observed once, and the top ten hold roughly 1.7%. Sequencing was done on a sample of peripheral blood mononuclear cells. All receptors derive from a man between 45 and 60 years old in good health. Some clones in this sample may be carry-over from other donors' samples. Each CDR3 is given with its conserved first and last residue. A D gene is named only where the DNA matches it firmly. Clone sizes are given selectively: once, few, many, or a class where the clone is expanded.

clone_size	v_call	j_call	d_call	cdr3_nt	cdr3_aa
.	TRBV9	TRBJ2-6	.	TGTGCCAGCAGCGCGGAATGGAAGGCCAACGTCCTGACTTTC	CASSAEWKANVLTF
.	TRBV28	TRBJ2-7	.	TGTGCCAGCAGTCGTATGGGGCTCCGTACCTACGAGCAGTACTTC	CASSRMGLRTYEQYF
.	TRBV19	TRBJ2-3	TRBD1	TGTGCCAGTACCCCGACAGGGGTTCCCACAGATACGCAGTATTTT	CASTPTGVPTDTQYF
.	TRBV19	TRBJ2-7	TRBD1	TGTGCCAGTAGTGTGTCCCCTTGGACAGGTCCGCACGAGCAGTACTTC	CASSVSPWTGPHEQYF
.	TRBV29-1	TRBJ1-5	.	TGCAGCGTTCAGACAACCCCTAATCAGCCCCAGCATTTT	CSVQTTPNQPQHF
.	TRBV25-1	TRBJ1-1	.	TGTGCCAGCAGTGAATATAGTTCTGGGCCTGAAGCTTTCTTT	CASSEYSSGPEAFF
.	TRBV19	TRBJ2-3	.	TGTGCCAGTAGTCAATCCCTCGTAGGGACAGATACGCAGTATTTT	CASSQSLVGTDTQYF
.	TRBV5-5	TRBJ1-5	.	TGTGCCAGCAGCGCCGCAGGGCTTTCTAGCAATCAGCCCCAGCATTTT	CASSAAGLSSNQPQHF
.	TRBV6-5	TRBJ1-1	.	TGTGCCAGCAGCTCCCCGCGGGCTACTGAAGCTTTCTTT	CASSSPRATEAFF
.	TRBV28	TRBJ2-3	.	TGTGCCAGCAGTTTGGGGGGCTCCACAGATACGCAGTATTTT	CASSLGGSTDTQYF
.	TRBV28	TRBJ1-1	TRBD1	TGTGCCAGCAGACCAGGGGACAGCCAGAACACTGAAGCTTTCTTT	CASRPGDSQNTEAFF
.	TRBV19	TRBJ1-2	TRBD1	TGTGCCAGTAGCCCCGGACAGGGTGGTAACTATGGCTACACCTTC	CASSPGQGGNYGYTF
.	TRBV19	TRBJ2-6	.	TGTGCCAGTAGTATAATTCTTTCTGGGGCCAACGTCCTGACTTTC	CASSIILSGANVLTF
once	TRBV6-5	TRBJ1-4	.	TGTGCCAGCAGTCAGCAATGGGGTAATGAAAAACTGTTTTTT	CASSQQWGNEKLFF
.	TRBV10-3	TRBJ2-2	TRBD1	TGTGCCATCACGGCGGGGACAGGTCCAGACGGGGAGCTGTTTTTT	CAITAGTGPDGELFF
.	TRBV6-6	TRBJ2-7	.	TGTGCCAGCAGTTACTCGATGGGCTCCTACGAGCAGTACTTC	CASSYSMGSYEQYF
.	TRBV6-1	TRBJ2-7	TRBD2	TGTGCCAGCGTGGGTGGAGCGGGGTCAACCTACGAGCAGTACTTC	CASVGGAGSTYEQYF
.	TRBV10-1	TRBJ2-7	.	TGCGCCAGCAGTGGGCGAGGGGCCCCCTACGAGCAGTACTTC	CASSGRGAPYEQYF